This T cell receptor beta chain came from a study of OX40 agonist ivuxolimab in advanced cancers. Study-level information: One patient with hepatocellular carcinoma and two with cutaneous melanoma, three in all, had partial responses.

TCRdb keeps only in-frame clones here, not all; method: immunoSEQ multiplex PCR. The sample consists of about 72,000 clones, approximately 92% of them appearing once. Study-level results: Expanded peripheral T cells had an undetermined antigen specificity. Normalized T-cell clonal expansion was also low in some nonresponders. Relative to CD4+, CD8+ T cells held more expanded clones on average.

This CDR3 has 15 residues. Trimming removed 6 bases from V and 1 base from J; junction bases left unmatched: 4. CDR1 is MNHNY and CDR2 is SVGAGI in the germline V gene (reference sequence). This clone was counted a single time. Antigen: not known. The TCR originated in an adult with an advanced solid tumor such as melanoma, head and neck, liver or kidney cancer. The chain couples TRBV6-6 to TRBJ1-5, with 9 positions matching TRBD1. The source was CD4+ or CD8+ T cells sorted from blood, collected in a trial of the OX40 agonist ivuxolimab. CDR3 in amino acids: CASSQQGASNQPQHF. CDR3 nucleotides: TGTGCCAGCAGCCAACAGGGGGCCAGCAATCAGCCCCAGCATTTT.